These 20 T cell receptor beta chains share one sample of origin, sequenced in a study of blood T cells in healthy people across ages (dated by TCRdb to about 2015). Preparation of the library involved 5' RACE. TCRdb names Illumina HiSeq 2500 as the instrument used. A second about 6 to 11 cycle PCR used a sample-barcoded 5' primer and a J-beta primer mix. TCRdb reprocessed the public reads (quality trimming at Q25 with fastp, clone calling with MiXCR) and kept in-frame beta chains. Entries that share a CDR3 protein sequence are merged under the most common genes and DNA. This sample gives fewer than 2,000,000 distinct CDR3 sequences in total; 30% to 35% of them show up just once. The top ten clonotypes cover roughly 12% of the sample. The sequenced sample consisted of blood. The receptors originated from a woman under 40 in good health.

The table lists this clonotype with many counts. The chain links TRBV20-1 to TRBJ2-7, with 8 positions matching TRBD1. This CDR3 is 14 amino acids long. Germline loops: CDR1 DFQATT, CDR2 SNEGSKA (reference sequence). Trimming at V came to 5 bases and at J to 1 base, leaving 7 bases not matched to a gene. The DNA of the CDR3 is TGCAGTGCTCCGGACAGGGTGGGTTCCTACGAGCAGTACTTC. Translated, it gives CSAPDRVGSYEQYF.

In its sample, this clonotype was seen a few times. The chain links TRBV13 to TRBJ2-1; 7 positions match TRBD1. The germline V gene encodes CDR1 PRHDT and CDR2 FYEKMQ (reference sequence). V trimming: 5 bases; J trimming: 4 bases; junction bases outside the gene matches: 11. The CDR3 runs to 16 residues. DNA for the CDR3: TGTGCCAGCAGCCCAGAACTACAGGGGTTTTACAATGAGCAGTTCTTC. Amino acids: CASSPELQGFYNEQFF.

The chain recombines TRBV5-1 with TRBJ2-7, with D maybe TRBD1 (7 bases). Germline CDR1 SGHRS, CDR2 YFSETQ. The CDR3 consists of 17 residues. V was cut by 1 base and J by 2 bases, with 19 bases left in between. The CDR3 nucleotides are TGCGCCAGCAGCTTGTGGGTTCGGGCGGGACAGCCCTACGAGCAGTACTTC. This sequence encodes CASSLWVRAGQPYEQYF.

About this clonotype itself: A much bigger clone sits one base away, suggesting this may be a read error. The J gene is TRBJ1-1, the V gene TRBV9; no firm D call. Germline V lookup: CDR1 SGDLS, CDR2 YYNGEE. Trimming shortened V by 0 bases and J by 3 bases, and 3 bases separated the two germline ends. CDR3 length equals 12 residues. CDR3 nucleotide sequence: TGTGCCAGCAGCGTAGCGGACACTGAAGCTTTCTTT. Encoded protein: CASSVADTEAFF. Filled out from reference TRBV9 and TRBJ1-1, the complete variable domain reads DSGVTQTPKHLITATGQRVTLRCSPRSGDLSVYWYQQSLDQGLQFLIQYYNGEERAKGNILERFSAQQFPDLHSELNLSSLELGDSALYFCASSVADTEAFFGQGTRLTVV.

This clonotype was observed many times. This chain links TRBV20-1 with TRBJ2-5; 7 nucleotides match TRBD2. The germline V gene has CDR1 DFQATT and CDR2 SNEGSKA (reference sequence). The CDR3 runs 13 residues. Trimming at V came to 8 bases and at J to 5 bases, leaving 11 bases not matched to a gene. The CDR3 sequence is CSLLGGVRETQYF. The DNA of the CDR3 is TGCAGTCTTCTTGGGGGGGTTCGGGAGACCCAGTACTTC.

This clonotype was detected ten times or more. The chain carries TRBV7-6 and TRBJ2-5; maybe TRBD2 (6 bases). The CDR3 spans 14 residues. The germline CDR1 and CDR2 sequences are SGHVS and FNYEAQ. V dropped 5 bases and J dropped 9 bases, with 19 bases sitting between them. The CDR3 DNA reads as TGTGCCAGCAGCAGCCGGGACTCAACAGGAGCCCAGTACTTC. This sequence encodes CASSSRDSTGAQYF.

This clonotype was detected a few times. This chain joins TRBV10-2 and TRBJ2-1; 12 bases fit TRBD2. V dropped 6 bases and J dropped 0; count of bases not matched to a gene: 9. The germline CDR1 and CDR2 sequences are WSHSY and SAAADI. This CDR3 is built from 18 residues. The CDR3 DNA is TGCGCCAGCAGACTAGCGGGGGGCATTATGAGCTCCTACAATGAGCAGTTCTTC. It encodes CASRLAGGIMSSYNEQFF.

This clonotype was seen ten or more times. CDR3 sequence: CASNRRGSPYEQYF. CDR3 DNA sequence: TGCGCCAGCAACCGTAGGGGAAGCCCCTACGAGCAGTACTTC. V gene TRBV10-2 combines with J gene TRBJ2-7; D may be TRBD1 (5 bases). The V gene's germline CDR1 is WSHSY and CDR2 SAAADI. There are 14 residues in the CDR3. Trimming pared 7 bases from V and 2 bases from J, leaving 15 bases between.

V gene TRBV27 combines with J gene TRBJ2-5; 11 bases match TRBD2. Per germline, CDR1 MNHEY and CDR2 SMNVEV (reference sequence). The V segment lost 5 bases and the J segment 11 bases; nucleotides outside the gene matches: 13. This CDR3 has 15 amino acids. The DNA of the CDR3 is TGTGCCAGCAGTCTAGCGGGAGGCCAGTACAATGAGCAGTACTTC. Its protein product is CASSLAGGQYNEQYF.

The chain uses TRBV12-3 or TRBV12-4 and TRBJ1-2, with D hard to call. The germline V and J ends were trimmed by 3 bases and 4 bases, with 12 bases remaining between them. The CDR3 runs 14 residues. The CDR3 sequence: CASSFRGPFYGYTF. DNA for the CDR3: TGTGCCAGCAGTTTCCGAGGACCATTCTATGGCTACACCTTC.

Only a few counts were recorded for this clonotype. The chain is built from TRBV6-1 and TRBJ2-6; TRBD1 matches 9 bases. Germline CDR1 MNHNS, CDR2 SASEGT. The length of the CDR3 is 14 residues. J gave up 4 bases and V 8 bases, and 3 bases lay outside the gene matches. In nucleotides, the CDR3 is TGTGCCAGCTACAGGGGGCGAGGGGCCAACGTCCTGACTTTC. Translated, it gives CASYRGRGANVLTF.

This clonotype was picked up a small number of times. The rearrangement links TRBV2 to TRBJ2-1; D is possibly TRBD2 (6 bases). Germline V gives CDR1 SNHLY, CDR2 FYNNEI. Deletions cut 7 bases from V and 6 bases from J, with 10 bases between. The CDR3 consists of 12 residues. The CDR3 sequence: CASTQTSNEQFF. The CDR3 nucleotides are TGTGCCAGCACCCAGACTAGCAATGAGCAGTTCTTC.

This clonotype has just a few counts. The CDR3 bases are TGCAGTGCTCTTGCGGGCGACGGACTCCTCAATGAGCAGTTCTTC. This gives the protein CSALAGDGLLNEQFF. V gene TRBV20-1 combines with J gene TRBJ2-1, with D perhaps TRBD2 (5 bases). Germline V CDR1 and CDR2: DFQATT, SNEGSKA (reference sequence). Trimming took off 5 bases at V and 6 bases at J, with 20 bases between the two ends. This CDR3 has 15 amino acids.

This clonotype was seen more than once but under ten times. DNA for the CDR3: TGTGCCAGCAGCTTAAGAACCGGGACAGGGGTCAACAATGAGCAGTTCTTC. It is translated as CASSLRTGTGVNNEQFF. The rearrangement uses TRBV13 and TRBJ2-1, with 10 positions matching TRBD1. This CDR3 has 17 residues. V shed 2 bases and J 5 bases; nucleotides not matched to a gene: 9. Germline V gives CDR1 PRHDT, CDR2 FYEKMQ (reference sequence).

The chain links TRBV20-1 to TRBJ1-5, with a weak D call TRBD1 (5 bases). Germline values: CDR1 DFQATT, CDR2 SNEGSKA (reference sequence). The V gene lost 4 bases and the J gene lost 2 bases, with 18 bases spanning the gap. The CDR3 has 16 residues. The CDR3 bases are TGCAGTGCTAATCGCCGGGGCCTTCGGGGCAATCAGCCCCAGCATTTT. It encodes CSANRRGLRGNQPQHF.

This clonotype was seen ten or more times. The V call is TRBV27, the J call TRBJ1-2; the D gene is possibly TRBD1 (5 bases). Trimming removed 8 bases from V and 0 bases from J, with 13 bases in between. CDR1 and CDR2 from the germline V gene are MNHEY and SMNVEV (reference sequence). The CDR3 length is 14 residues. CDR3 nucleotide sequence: TGTGCCAGCCGGCCGGGGGACTCTAACTATGGCTACACCTTC. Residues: CASRPGDSNYGYTF.

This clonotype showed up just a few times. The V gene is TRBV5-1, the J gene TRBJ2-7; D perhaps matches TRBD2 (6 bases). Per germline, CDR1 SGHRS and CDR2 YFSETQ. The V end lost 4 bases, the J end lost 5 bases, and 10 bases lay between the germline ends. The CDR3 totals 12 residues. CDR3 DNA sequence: TGCGCCAGCAGCGCCCGGGGGAACGAGCAGTACTTC. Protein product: CASSARGNEQYF.

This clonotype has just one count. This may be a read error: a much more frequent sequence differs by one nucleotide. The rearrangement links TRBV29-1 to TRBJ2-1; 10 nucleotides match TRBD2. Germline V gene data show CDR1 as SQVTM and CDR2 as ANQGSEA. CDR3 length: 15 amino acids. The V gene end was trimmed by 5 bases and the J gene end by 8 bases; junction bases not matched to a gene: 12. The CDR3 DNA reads TGCAGCGTTCATATTCTAGCGGGAGTTCGAGATGAGCAGTTCTTC. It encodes CSVHILAGVRDEQFF.

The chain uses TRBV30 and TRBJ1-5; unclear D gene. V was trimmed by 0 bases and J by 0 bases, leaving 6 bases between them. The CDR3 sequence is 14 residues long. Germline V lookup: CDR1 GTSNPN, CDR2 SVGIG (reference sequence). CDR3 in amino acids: CAWSVLDSNQPQHF. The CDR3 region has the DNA TGTGCCTGGAGTGTACTTGATAGCAATCAGCCCCAGCATTTT.

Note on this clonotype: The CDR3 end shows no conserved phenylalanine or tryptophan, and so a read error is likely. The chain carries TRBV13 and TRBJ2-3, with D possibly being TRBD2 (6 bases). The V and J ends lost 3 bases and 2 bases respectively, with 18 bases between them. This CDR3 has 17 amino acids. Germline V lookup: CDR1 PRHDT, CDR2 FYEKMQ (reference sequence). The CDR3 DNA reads TGTGCCAGCAGCTTTTTTACAGCTAGCGACGACACAGATACGCAGTATGTT. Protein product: CASSFFTASDDTDTQYV.